This TCR beta chain derives from a study of blood T cell repertoires in COVID-19. About the research overall: Collection of acute and convalescent COVID-19 samples took place in the United States, Italy and Spain. Nucleic acid was either cDNA or gDNA, and it came from T cells, B-cell-depleted T cells, or PBMCs.

This CDR3 has 15 residues. Trimming cost V 6 bases and J 4 bases, with 16 bases left between them. From germline, CDR1 is SGHTA and CDR2 FQGNSA. In the authors' workflow: Reference gene primer amplification gave estimated nucleated cell counts. Assay used: immunoSEQ multiplex PCR; TCRdb lists only in-frame clones, some missing. Clone size and the V and J calls come from that table; the DNA yielded D and trimming. The sample holds around 200,000 clones, approximately 80% seen once. The source of this sequence is a woman in her seventies with COVID-19, enrolled during active disease. The chain uses TRBV7-2 and TRBJ1-5, with D maybe TRBD1 (6 bases). The sequenced sample was peripheral blood. The CDR3 DNA reads TGTGCCAGCAGAAAGGGGGAATTGTTAAATCAGCCCCAGCATTTT. The encoded protein is CASRKGELLNQPQHF. Looking up the rest from reference TRBV7-2 and TRBJ1-5 gives the full variable domain: GAGVSQSPSNKVTEKGKDVELRCDPISGHTALYWYRQSLGQGLEFLIYFQGNSAPDKSGLPSDRFSAERTGGSVSTLTIQRTQQEDSAVYLCASRKGELLNQPQHFGDGTRLSIL.